The 26 T cell receptor beta chains reported below all come from one sample, sequenced in a study of a mutant IDH1 vaccine in newly diagnosed glioma (dated by TCRdb to the early 2020s). These receptors' antigens are unknown. The library came from the immunoSEQ multiplex PCR assay. This immuneACCESS table, as held by TCRdb, lists in-frame sequences with V and J called but not all clones. Of the missing ones, under half trace to an unresolved V gene in checked studies; the others have no known cause. In all, the sample holds under 150,000 clones, and roughly 90% of those were seen once. Clones ranked in the top ten supply around 0.6% of the sample. Taken with the paper, the label for time point translates to: week 11, during vaccination. Each vaccine dose, consisting of 300 ug of a 20-mer mutant IDH1 peptide in Montanide, was administered subcutaneously with topical imiquimod. The sequencing used PBMCs, collected from a glioma patient whose treatment included an IDH1 peptide vaccine. All receptors derive from a woman between 50 and 59 years old with glioma.

This chain joins TRBV28 and TRBJ2-5; tentative D call: TRBD1 (5 bases). Germline CDR1 MDHEN, CDR2 SYDVKM. V gave up 3 bases and J gave up 3 bases, with 8 bases separating them. This CDR3 has 13 amino acids. The CDR3 sequence: CASSFVGEETQYF. The CDR3 DNA reads as TGTGCCAGCAGTTTCGTAGGGGAAGAGACCCAGTACTTC. The full variable domain, in which reference TRBV28 and TRBJ2-5 provide the parts outside the CDR3, is DVKVTQSSRYLVKRTGEKVFLECVQDMDHENMFWYRQDPGLGLRLIYFSYDVKMKEKGDIPEGYSVSREKKERFSLILESASTNQTSMYLCASSFVGEETQYFGPGTRLLVL.

The rearrangement joins TRBV4-1 to TRBJ2-1, with D tentatively TRBD2 (6 bases). Deletions cut 0 bases from V and 3 bases from J, with 12 bases between. The CDR3 is made up of 16 amino acids. Germline V gene sequence: CDR1 MGHRA, CDR2 YSYEKL. For the CDR3, the DNA is TGCGCCAGCAGCCAAGATATGGGACTTCGCTACAATGAGCAGTTCTTC. Its protein product is CASSQDMGLRYNEQFF.

The chain is built from TRBV18 and TRBJ1-4; the match to TRBD1 covers 7 bases. J gave up 7 bases and V 3 bases, and 8 bases lay outside the gene matches. The CDR3 totals 15 residues. CDR1 and CDR2 (germline): KGHSH, LQKENI. DNA of the CDR3: TGTGCCAGCTCACCCTCACAGGGGTTCGGTGAAAAACTGTTTTTT. It codes for CASSPSQGFGEKLFF.

This chain links TRBV5-5 with TRBJ2-1; D is ambiguous. The CDR3 loop spans 16 amino acids. The V gene lost 2 bases and the J gene lost 5 bases, with 17 bases spanning the gap. Germline V gene data show CDR1 as SGHKS and CDR2 as YYEKEE (reference sequence). CDR3 loop: CASSFTTLANHNEQFF. The CDR3 DNA reads as TGTGCCAGCAGCTTTACAACGTTAGCAAACCACAATGAGCAGTTCTTC.

In nucleotides, the CDR3 is TGTGCCAGCAGCTTCGGACTAGCTGATATGTACTTC. It translates to CASSFGLADMYF. The chain carries TRBV28 and TRBJ2-7; 8 nucleotides line up with TRBD2. CDR3 length equals 12 residues. CDR1 and CDR2 from the germline V gene are MDHEN and SYDVKM. The ends lost 6 bases at V and 12 bases at J; junction bases unmatched: 10.

This chain connects TRBV5-1 to TRBJ1-1, with D hard to call. V lost 0 bases and J 1 base, leaving 7 bases between the germline ends. The CDR3 contains 14 residues. The germline CDR1 and CDR2 sequences are SGHRS and YFSETQ. The CDR3 is CASSLVGGNTEAFF. The CDR3 nucleotides read TGCGCCAGCAGCTTGGTAGGAGGGAACACTGAAGCTTTCTTT.

The gene calls are TRBV18 and TRBJ2-3, with TRBD2 identical over 8 bases. From germline, CDR1 is KGHSH and CDR2 LQKENI. Trimming at V came to 3 bases and at J to 2 bases, leaving 16 bases not matched to a gene. The CDR3 has 19 amino acids. DNA of the CDR3: TGTGCCAGCTCACCCCTACCGGGCGGCGTGACTAGCGCCACAGATACGCAGTATTTT. Amino acid sequence: CASSPLPGGVTSATDTQYF.

The genes are TRBV2 and TRBJ2-1, with a weak D call TRBD1 (5 bases). Trimming cost V 10 bases and J 9 bases, with 10 bases left between them. This CDR3 is 10 amino acids long. In germline, CDR1 is SNHLY, CDR2 FYNNEI. This CDR3 reads CATGRAEQFF. As DNA, the CDR3 is TGTGCCACTGGCAGGGCTGAGCAGTTCTTC.

The chain is built from TRBV9 and TRBJ2-1; D not certain. This CDR3 spans 13 amino acids. Germline V gene data show CDR1 as SGDLS and CDR2 as YYNGEE. V dropped 5 bases and J dropped 8 bases, with 14 bases sitting between them. The CDR3 region is CASSPRVRDEQFF. In DNA form, the CDR3 reads TGTGCCAGCAGTCCTAGGGTCCGGGATGAGCAGTTCTTC.

The V gene is TRBV5-1, the J gene TRBJ2-3; D is unclear. The V end was cut by 2 bases, the J end by 2 bases, with 9 bases between. The CDR3 is 14 amino acids. Germline V gene data show CDR1 as SGHRS and CDR2 as YFSETQ. CDR3 nucleotides: TGCGCCAGCAGCTTATGGCGGTACACAGATACGCAGTATTTT. Translated, it gives CASSLWRYTDTQYF.

V usage is TRBV28 and J usage is TRBJ2-5; D is undetermined. Germline V gene data show CDR1 as MDHEN and CDR2 as SYDVKM. This CDR3 spans 14 amino acids. Trimming took 3 bases from V and 3 from J, leaving 11 bases between them. The CDR3 reads CASSFAAREETQYF. The CDR3 DNA sequence: TGTGCCAGCAGTTTTGCCGCTAGAGAAGAGACCCAGTACTTC.

V is TRBV4-1 and J is TRBJ1-5; D remains unclear. Per the germline V gene, CDR1 is MGHRA and CDR2 is YSYEKL. This CDR3 has 16 amino acids. The V end was cut by 0 bases, the J end by 4 bases, with 13 bases between. The CDR3 nucleotides are TGCGCCAGCAGCCAAGAAGAAGGGATAAGAAATCAGCCCCAGCATTTT. Protein product: CASSQEEGIRNQPQHF.

J is TRBJ1-1 and V is TRBV18, with D uncertain. Germline V gives CDR1 KGHSH, CDR2 LQKENI. The V end lost 6 bases, the J end lost 0 bases, and 11 bases lay between the germline ends. The CDR3 extends over 14 amino acids. This chain's CDR3 is CASSPLALNTEAFF. DNA of the CDR3: TGTGCCAGCTCCCCCCTGGCACTGAACACTGAAGCTTTCTTT.

The V and J genes are TRBV5-6 and TRBJ2-2; TRBD1 might be the D (5 bases). The CDR3 consists of 15 residues. V was trimmed by 4 bases and J by 4 bases, leaving 14 bases between them. CDR1 and CDR2 (germline): SGHDT, YYEEEE. CDR3 nucleotides: TGTGCCAGCAGCCCCTCAACAGGATTCACCGGGGAGCTGTTTTTT. It encodes CASSPSTGFTGELFF.

V gene TRBV4-1 combines with J gene TRBJ2-1; 7 positions agree with TRBD2. The V and J ends lost 6 bases and 5 bases, in that order; junction bases with no gene match: 10. Germline CDR1 reads MGHRA; CDR2 reads YSYEKL. This CDR3 has 15 amino acids. In DNA form, the CDR3 reads TGCGCCAGCAGTCAGAGCGAGCGGGATAACAATGAGCAGTTCTTC. Translated: CASSQSERDNNEQFF.

The V gene is TRBV7-9, the J gene TRBJ2-5; 7 bases fit TRBD1. The ends lost 5 bases at V and 2 bases at J; junction bases unmatched: 2. This CDR3 is 13 amino acids long. Germline V CDR1 and CDR2: SEHNR, FQNEAQ (reference sequence). The chain's CDR3 is CASSPGQQETQYF. Here the CDR3 DNA reads TGTGCCAGCAGCCCGGGACAGCAAGAGACCCAGTACTTC.

CDR3 nucleotides: TGTGCCAGCAGCCTCCCCGCCGGGACTAGCGCCATCAATGAGCAGTTCTTC. Protein product: CASSLPAGTSAINEQFF. The chain couples TRBV11-2 to TRBJ2-1; the match to TRBD2 covers 10 bases. The CDR3 runs to 17 residues. Trimming took 5 bases from V and 6 from J; bases not matched to a gene: 13. CDR1 and CDR2 from the germline V gene are SGHAT and FQNNGV.

The chain uses TRBV27 and TRBJ1-6; 11 positions match TRBD1. Germline CDR1 is MNHEY and CDR2 is SMNVEV (reference sequence). The CDR3 runs to 18 residues. Trimming took 0 bases from V and 7 from J; bases not matched to a gene: 8. CDR3 bases: TGTGCCAGCAGTTTATCGGGGACAGGGGGGGCTTGGAATTCACCCCTCCACTTT. Protein sequence: CASSLSGTGGAWNSPLHF.

Concerning this clone itself: A junction boundary mismatches the germline segment, possibly from a read error. V and J are TRBV7-9 and TRBJ2-7; TRBD2 matches 8 bases. The germline V gene has CDR1 SEHNR and CDR2 FQNEAQ (reference sequence). CDR3 length: 16 residues. The DNA of the CDR3 is TGTGCCAGCAGCGGGGCCGGGCGGGAGGACTCCCACGAGCAGTACTTC. It is translated as CASSGAGREDSHEQYF.

The rearrangement links TRBV5-6 to TRBJ2-6; D assignment may be TRBD1 or TRBD2 (5 bases each). This CDR3 has 19 amino acids. CDR1 is SGHDT and CDR2 is YYEEEE in the germline V gene. V was cut by 3 bases and J by 0 bases, with 19 bases left in between. CDR3 region: CASSSGTVPSFSGANVLTF. CDR3 sequence (DNA): TGTGCCAGCAGCTCCGGGACGGTCCCCTCCTTCTCTGGGGCCAACGTCCTGACTTTC.

The CDR3 sequence is CASSWQVRSSYNSPLHF. CDR3 coding DNA: TGTGCCAGCAGCTGGCAGGTCCGGAGCTCCTATAATTCACCCCTCCACTTT. The rearrangement joins TRBV7-2 to TRBJ1-6; no firm D call. Trimming shortened V by 4 bases and J by 0 bases, and 13 bases separated the two germline ends. This CDR3 has 17 amino acids. Germline assignment: CDR1 SGHTA and CDR2 FQGNSA.

This chain uses TRBV27 with TRBJ2-5; a possible D gene is TRBD2 (6 bases). V was pared by 2 bases and J by 3 bases, with 10 bases between. This CDR3 spans 14 amino acids. Germline values: CDR1 MNHEY, CDR2 SMNVEV (reference sequence). CDR3 nucleotides: TGTGCCAGCAGTTTACGGCGGGATAAAGAGACCCAGTACTTC. Amino acids: CASSLRRDKETQYF.

This clone came up once. The V gene is TRBV9, the J gene TRBJ1-5, with TRBD1 identical over 7 bases. V was clipped by 0 bases and J by 5 bases; unmatched bases: 2. CDR3 length: 14 amino acids. In germline, CDR1 is SGDLS, CDR2 YYNGEE. CDR3 bases: TGTGCCAGCAGCGTAGGACAGGGATATCAGCCCCAGCATTTT. It specifies CASSVGQGYQPQHF.

V and J are TRBV15 and TRBJ1-5; a possible D gene is TRBD1 (5 bases). Germline CDR1 reads LNHNV; CDR2 reads YYDKDF (reference sequence). Trimming left V 5 bases short and J 7 bases short, with 21 bases between. This CDR3 contains 16 residues. In DNA form, the CDR3 reads TGTGCCACCAGCTCGCTCCCGTTCGGGGCCGGGCAGCCCCAGCATTTT. It is translated as CATSSLPFGAGQPQHF. Supplemented by reference TRBV15 and TRBJ1-5, the full variable domain reads DAMVIQNPRYQVTQFGKPVTLSCSQTLNHNVMYWYQQKSSQAPKLLFHYYDKDFNNEADTPDNFQSRRPNTSFCFLDIRSPGLGDTAMYLCATSSLPFGAGQPQHFGDGTRLSIL.

The J gene is TRBJ2-5, the V gene TRBV6-1; D is uncertain. Judging by the DNA end, TRBJ2-7 fits better; the J call may be wrong. This CDR3 spans 13 amino acids. The germline V gene has CDR1 MNHNS and CDR2 SASEGT. This CDR3 reads CASRDLSSYEQYF. CDR3 coding DNA: TGTGCCAGCAGGGACCTTAGCTCCTACGAGCAGTACTTC.

The V gene is TRBV9, the J gene TRBJ2-5; TRBD2 matches 8 bases. Germline V CDR1 and CDR2: SGDLS, YYNGEE. After removal of 4 bases from V and 3 bases from J, the junction contained 2 bases not matched to a gene. This CDR3 has 13 residues. CDR3 in amino acids: CASSPGGEETQYF. CDR3 DNA: TGTGCCAGCAGCCCCGGGGGGGAAGAGACCCAGTACTTC.